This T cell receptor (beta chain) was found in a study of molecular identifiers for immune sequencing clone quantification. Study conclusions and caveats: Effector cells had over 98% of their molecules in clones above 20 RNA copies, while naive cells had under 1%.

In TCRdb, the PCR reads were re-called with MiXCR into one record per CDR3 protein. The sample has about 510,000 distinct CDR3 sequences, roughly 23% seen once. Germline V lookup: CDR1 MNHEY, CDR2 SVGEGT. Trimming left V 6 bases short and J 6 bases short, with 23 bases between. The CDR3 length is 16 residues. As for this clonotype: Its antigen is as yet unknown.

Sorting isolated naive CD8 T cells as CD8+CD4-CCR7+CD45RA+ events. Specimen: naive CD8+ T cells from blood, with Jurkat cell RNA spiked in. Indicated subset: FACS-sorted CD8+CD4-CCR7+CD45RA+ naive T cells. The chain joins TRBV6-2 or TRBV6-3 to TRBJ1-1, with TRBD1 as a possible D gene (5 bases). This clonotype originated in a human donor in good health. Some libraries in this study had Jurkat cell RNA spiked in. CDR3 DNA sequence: TGTGCCAGCAGACCCTCAACGTCGGGAAGGGACGCTGAAGCTTTCTTT. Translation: CASRPSTSGRDAEAFF.